What follows are 2 T cell receptor beta chains derived from one specimen sequenced in a study of blood T cell repertoires in COVID-19. The data were produced by immunoSEQ multiplex PCR, yet TCRdb's version contains in-frame clones alone and is incomplete. This table has 540,000 or so clones, around nine tenths appearing once. The sequencing sample was made of peripheral blood. The source is a woman aged 45-65 years with COVID-19, enrolled during active disease.

The genes are TRBV5-6 and TRBJ1-5; TRBD1 is a possible D gene (6 bases). The germline V gene encodes CDR1 SGHDT and CDR2 YYEEEE. The V end was cut by 4 bases, the J end by 6 bases, with 11 bases between. The CDR3 is 13 residues long. The CDR3 loop is CASSAQGSQPQHF. CDR3 DNA sequence: TGTGCCAGCAGCGCCCAGGGGAGTCAGCCCCAGCATTTT.

The rearrangement links TRBV3-1 (or the pseudogene TRBV3-2) to TRBJ1-1; 7 positions match TRBD1. Germline CDR1 and CDR2: LGHDT and YNNKEL (reference sequence). The CDR3 is made up of 15 amino acids. The V and J ends lost 0 bases and 6 bases, in that order; junction bases with no gene match: 7. CDR3 residues: CASSQEGRGVAEAFF. Here the CDR3 DNA reads TGTGCCAGCAGCCAAGAAGGCAGGGGGGTCGCTGAAGCTTTCTTT.